This T cell receptor (beta chain) was sequenced during a study of blood T cell repertoires in COVID-19. This clone was recorded only once. Germline V gene lookup returns CDR1 SGHVS and CDR2 FQNEAQ. The CDR3 extends over 16 amino acids. J lost 7 bases, V lost 5 bases, and 14 bases had no gene match. Measured with immunoSEQ multiplex PCR; TCRdb has only the in-frame clones, and not every one. The table lists about 59,000 clones, 80% to 95% of them singletons. The chain links TRBV7-8 to TRBJ2-4, with TRBD2 identical over 7 bases. This clonotype was obtained from an elderly man with acute or convalescent COVID-19. Sequenced input: peripheral blood. The CDR3 coding sequence is TGTGCCAGCAGCCCGTACCCCCGCCAGGGAGGGAACATTCAGTACTTC. Amino acids: CASSPYPRQGGNIQYF.